The 7 T cell receptor beta chains presented below share a single source sample, sequenced in a study of OX40 agonist ivuxolimab in advanced cancers. Method: immunoSEQ multiplex PCR; TCRdb's copy keeps in-frame clones and lacks some. The data show 50,000 to 65,000 clones, about nine tenths seen once. The material was CD4+ or CD8+ T cells sorted from blood, obtained in a trial of the OX40 agonist ivuxolimab. These receptors all stem from an adult with an advanced solid tumor such as melanoma, head and neck, liver or kidney cancer.

J is TRBJ2-6 and V is TRBV6-5; D is unclear. Germline CDR1 is MNHEY and CDR2 is SVGAGI. Trimming left V 5 bases short and J 0 bases short, with 8 bases between. The CDR3 length is 15 residues. Written as DNA, the CDR3 is TGTGCCAGCAGTACACACCTCTCTGGGGCCAACGTCCTGACTTTC. The encoded protein is CASSTHLSGANVLTF.

The chain recombines TRBV19 with TRBJ2-7; 8 bases are a match to TRBD1. CDR3 length: 14 residues. The J segment lost 2 bases and the V segment lost 3 bases, leaving 3 bases of the junction unmatched. Germline V gene sequence: CDR1 LNHDA, CDR2 SQIVND (reference sequence). The CDR3 nucleotides are TGTGCCAGTAGTATCCCGGGACAGGCCTACGAGCAGTACTTC. It codes for CASSIPGQAYEQYF.

The CDR3 DNA is TGTGCCAGCAGCCTGAGGTTCAATCAGCCCCAGCATTTT. Translating it yields CASSLRFNQPQHF. The chain recombines TRBV5-5 with TRBJ1-5, with D uncertain. The germline V gene has CDR1 SGHKS and CDR2 YYEKEE (reference sequence). Trimming took 4 bases from V and 3 from J, leaving 8 bases between them. This CDR3 spans 13 amino acids. The full variable domain, its missing parts supplied by reference TRBV5-5 and TRBJ1-5, is DAGVTQSPTHLIKTRGQQVTLRCSPISGHKSVSWYQQVLGQGPQFIFQYYEKEERGRGNFPDRFSARQFPNYSSELNVNALLLGDSALYLCASSLRFNQPQHFGDGTRLSIL.

The rearrangement uses TRBV4-2 and TRBJ2-1; D possibly corresponds to TRBD2 (5 bases). This CDR3 contains 18 residues. Trimming stripped 1 base from V and 0 bases from J, with 16 bases between. The germline CDR1 and CDR2 sequences are LGHNA and YNFKEQ. The CDR3 loop reads CASSQVVLGVSSYNEQFF. CDR3 nucleotide sequence: TGTGCCAGCAGCCAAGTGGTACTAGGAGTTAGCTCCTACAATGAGCAGTTCTTC.

This clone has only a few counts. CDR3 sequence (DNA): TGCAGCGTTGTAACCGGCAATCAGCCCCAGCATTTT. It translates to CSVVTGNQPQHF. The chain couples TRBV29-1 to TRBJ1-5; D gene ambiguous. Germline-derived CDR1 and CDR2 are SQVTM and ANQGSEA. This CDR3 is 12 amino acids long. The V and J ends lost 4 bases and 2 bases respectively, with 6 bases between them.

V and J are TRBV4-2 and TRBJ2-7; 8 bases fit TRBD1. The germline CDR1 and CDR2 sequences are LGHNA and YNFKEQ. This CDR3 is 14 amino acids long. The V gene end was trimmed by 1 base and the J gene end by 2 bases; junction bases not matched to a gene: 1. The CDR3 nucleotides are TGTGCCAGCAGCCAAGTGGACAGGGCCTACGAGCAGTACTTC. It specifies CASSQVDRAYEQYF.

The chain is built from TRBV19 and TRBJ1-4; 11 nucleotides match TRBD1. With 8 bases clipped from V and 7 bases from J, the junction kept 6 bases outside the gene matches. The CDR3 runs to 14 residues. From germline, CDR1 is LNHDA and CDR2 SQIVND (reference sequence). In nucleotides, the CDR3 is TGTGCCAGTTCTAAGGGACAGGGGGGTGAAAAACTGTTTTTT. Its translation is CASSKGQGGEKLFF.